This T cell receptor beta chain was profiled in a study of cytomegalovirus exposure and HLA in healthy donors. General observations from the study: Cytomegalovirus association was assigned to around 150 TCR beta chains. Later work found that TCR association rates differed between HLA loci; DRB1 had the most and HLA-C the fewest. In a later analysis, at a false discovery rate of 0.05, 15,000 to 20,000 TCR beta sequences were associated with HLA alleles. It was taken for granted in presence/absence analyses that sequencing depth across donors was roughly uniform.

PCR employed 60 Vbeta and 13 Jbeta primers. Data came from immunoSEQ multiplex PCR; TCRdb stores just in-frame clones and leaves some out. The repertoire holds about 78,000 clones, 84% seen once, with 2% to 3% in the top ten. The germline gives CDR1 SGHNT, CDR2 YYREEE (reference sequence). Trimming took off 3 bases at V and 5 bases at J, with 7 bases between the two ends. The CDR3 extends over 12 amino acids. Regarding this clone: The antigen is undetermined.

The receptor was derived from a woman in her forties or fifties in good health and CMV-seronegative. Input material: PBMCs. The chain recombines TRBV5-4 with TRBJ2-3; no clear D. CDR3 in amino acids: CASSYERDTQYF. In DNA, the CDR3 is TGTGCCAGCAGCTATGAGAGAGATACGCAGTATTTT.